These T cell receptor beta chains were read from a single sample in a study of blood T cell repertoires in COVID-19. Profiling relied on immunoSEQ multiplex PCR, and the TCRdb table lists in-frame clones only, not all of them. Found here are tens of thousands of clones, about 89% of them singletons; the top ten hold approximately 18%. Sequences were obtained from peripheral blood. The receptors were gathered from a human donor in a cohort sampled during active COVID-19. The conserved cysteine and the conserved F or W are not part of the CDR3 here.

TRBV15,TRBJ2-7,ATSRDGGGDYEQY
TRBV7-2,TRBJ2-1,ASTTRGGRLNEQF
TRBV18,TRBJ2-3,ASSKLIPTDTQY
TRBV18,TRBJ1-2,ASSPDKNYGYT
TRBV29-1,TRBJ1-1,SVEQEMNTEAF
TRBV7-7,TRBJ2-2,ASSKLAGGPSGELF
TRBV19,TRBJ2-7,ASSIPPPGGRAYEQY
TRBV10-2,TRBJ1-2,ASSDGGYGYT
TRBV7-9,TRBJ2-7,ASTSTGGAYEQY
TRBV5-1,TRBJ2-2,ASSLVQGNTGELF
TRBV2,TRBJ1-2,ASSDVRGLYGYT
TRBV6-6,TRBJ1-6,ASSYQGRYNSPLH
TRBV25-1,TRBJ2-5,ASSRRGGGETQY
TRBV27,TRBJ1-1,ASSNRQGRVTEAF
TRBV18,TRBJ2-3,ASSLSTGGTDTQY
TRBV7-9,TRBJ1-2,ASSINTNYGYT
TRBV12-3/TRBV12-4,TRBJ1-5,ASRFTGNQPQH
TRBV5-4,TRBJ1-2,ASKSGRGLDYGYT
TRBV7-2,TRBJ1-4,ASSSTGPTNEKLF
TRBV30,TRBJ1-6,AWGSGGRSPLH
TRBV4-2,TRBJ2-2,ASSQDLGQGAAGELF
TRBV6-1,TRBJ2-7,ASSDPLQGTYEQY
TRBV5-1,TRBJ2-1,ASSLPESSNEQF
TRBV9,TRBJ1-6,ASSVGPRDSPLH
TRBV6-5,TRBJ1-5,ASHGTGTVNQPQH
TRBV3-1/TRBV3-2,TRBJ2-1,ASSQELRRGEQF
TRBV11-2,TRBJ1-1,ASSRGGQGWTEAF
TRBV27,TRBJ1-5,ASRQGAQPQH
TRBV5-4,TRBJ2-3,ASSPGTGLDTQY
TRBV29-1,TRBJ1-1,SVGRTGLRDTEAF
TRBV6-1,TRBJ2-1,ASSEVRGGSYNEQF
TRBV6-5,TRBJ1-2,ASIPDRAYGYT
TRBV30,TRBJ1-3,AWGSGTAPGNTIY
TRBV6-5,TRBJ1-1,ASSYSAGGNTEAF
TRBV6-5,TRBJ1-1,ASTEGQVNTEAF
TRBV12-3/TRBV12-4,TRBJ1-1,ASSLGMNTEAF
TRBV7-9,TRBJ1-2,ASSLEGTTNYGYT
TRBV10-1,TRBJ2-2,ASSIQGASGELF
TRBV6-2/TRBV6-3,TRBJ1-1,ASSTTGGEAF
TRBV9,TRBJ1-5,ASSVEARPDDSAQH
TRBV7-2,TRBJ1-6,ASSFSGTGAPLH
TRBV7-9,TRBJ1-2,ASSLDQGDYGYT
TRBV6-5,TRBJ1-2,ASSRTVNYGYT
TRBV4-1,TRBJ2-4,ASSHPTYDVGNIQY
TRBV5-1,TRBJ1-2,ASQGSYGYT
TRBV7-9,TRBJ1-3,ASSLWRHHSGNTIY
TRBV5-4,TRBJ2-5,ASSLSQGPETQY
TRBV9,TRBJ2-5,ASSVQGAKTQY
TRBV28,TRBJ1-5,ASSRQGGLNQPQH
TRBV6-5,TRBJ1-2,ASRLGQSYGYT
TRBV18,TRBJ2-3,ASSLQGFLGTDTQY
TRBV14,TRBJ2-3,ASSLRQYTDTQY
TRBV6-5,TRBJ1-1,ASKDGSSGTEAF
TRBV9,TRBJ2-3,ASSARGGGGATDTQY
TRBV6-5,TRBJ1-6,AARQGLQPLH
TRBV15,TRBJ2-5,ATSGYRGQETQY
TRBV7-6,TRBJ2-2,ASSHPRGLAGGTNTGELF
TRBV4-1,TRBJ2-3,ASSQVGAALQDTQY